There are many counts of the clone carrying this T cell receptor beta chain. The data originate from a study of CD8+CD57+ T cells in acquired aplastic anemia. CDR1 MNHEY and CDR2 SVGAGI come from the germline V gene. The CDR3 runs to 16 residues. J was trimmed by 4 bases and V by 1 base; bases with no gene match: 8. Profiles of TCR beta VDJ and CDR3 were generated from a genomic DNA template. Each CDR3 protein is one row after TCRdb ran MiXCR on the reads. The sample carries 250,000 to 350,000 distinct CDR3 sequences, 55% to 60% recorded once. The chain has TRBV6-5 and TRBJ2-7; TRBD1 aligns across 9 bases. Sequencing was carried out using sorted CD4+, CD8+, or CD8+CD57+ T cells (not recorded which) from PBMCs. The source is a human donor with severe aplastic anemia or a healthy control (not recorded which). The CDR3, as DNA: TGTGCCAGCAGTTACTTGTCGGGACAGGGTGGTTACGAGCAGTACTTC. Amino acids: CASSYLSGQGGYEQYF.